These 24 T cell receptor beta chains were sequenced from one sample in a study of identical twins. Using its own MiXCR run on the 5' RACE reads, TCRdb lists one record per CDR3 protein. The sample consists of hundreds of thousands of distinct CDR3 sequences, around 20% of them appearing once. These data also formed part of another study, on T cells expressing NK-cell markers.

What was sequenced was PBMCs. The receptors come from a woman aged 18 to 35 in good health.

This chain links TRBV12-3 or TRBV12-4 with TRBJ2-1, with a tentative D call TRBD1 (5 bases). The CDR3 is made up of 13 amino acids. The V end lost 9 bases, the J end lost 6 bases, and 15 bases lay between the germline ends. The CDR3 DNA reads TGTGCCAGTTGGAGAGAAAGGGGCAATGAGCAGTTCTTC. It encodes CASWRERGNEQFF.

This rearrangement joins TRBV7-8 to TRBJ2-1; TRBD1 agrees at 8 bases. The trim removed 5 bases at V and 4 bases at J, leaving 10 bases unmatched. The CDR3 is 16 amino acids. Looked up from germline, CDR1 is SGHVS and CDR2 is FQNEAQ. The CDR3 region is CASSRIPQGVYNEQFF. Here the CDR3 DNA reads TGTGCCAGCAGCCGTATACCACAGGGGGTGTACAATGAGCAGTTCTTC.

The V gene is TRBV12-3 or TRBV12-4, the J gene TRBJ2-3; D might be TRBD1 or TRBD2, each matching 5 bases. The CDR3 consists of 13 residues. With 7 bases removed from V and 9 bases from J, the gap between germline ends came to 17 bases. The DNA for the CDR3 is TGTGCCAGCACCCCGGACCTCGAGGGGACGCAGTATTTT. Its translation: CASTPDLEGTQYF.

The genes are TRBV20-1 and TRBJ2-2; D is undetermined. In germline, CDR1 is DFQATT, CDR2 SNEGSKA (reference sequence). Trimming took off 3 bases at V and 1 base at J, with 6 bases between the two ends. This CDR3 is 13 amino acids long. CDR3 amino acids: CSARAGNTGELFF. The CDR3 DNA reads as TGCAGTGCTAGGGCTGGGAACACCGGGGAGCTGTTTTTT.

This clonotype occurred a few times. The V gene is TRBV30, the J gene TRBJ1-2, with no clear D. This CDR3 has 12 residues. Trimming cost V 1 base and J 9 bases, with 12 bases left between them. The germline V gene has CDR1 GTSNPN and CDR2 SVGIG (reference sequence). This chain's CDR3 is CAWSASQLSYTF. DNA of the CDR3: TGTGCCTGGAGTGCGAGCCAGCTAAGCTACACCTTC.

Only a few counts were recorded for this clonotype. The V and J genes are TRBV6-2 or TRBV6-3 and TRBJ2-4; 7 nucleotides line up with TRBD1. The CDR3 length is 18 residues. Germline trimming cut 8 bases from V and 2 bases from J; bases unmatched to any gene: 18. Germline CDR1 MNHEY, CDR2 SVGEGT. DNA for the CDR3: TGTGCCAGCTCCCAGGGGAGACAGGGCTCCTTCTCCAAAAACATTCAGTACTTC. Protein product: CASSQGRQGSFSKNIQYF.

This clonotype has only a few counts. V gene TRBV28 combines with J gene TRBJ2-1; maybe TRBD1 (6 bases). Between the trimmed V and J ends, which lost 2 bases and 9 bases, there was a span of 11 bases. The CDR3 runs 13 residues. CDR1 MDHEN and CDR2 SYDVKM come from the germline V gene. CDR3: CASSLRQVSEQFF. CDR3 DNA: TGTGCCAGCAGTTTAAGACAGGTCAGTGAGCAGTTCTTC.

This clonotype came up many times. The CDR3 loop reads CASSPPSGSDHNEQFF. In DNA, the CDR3 is TGTGCCAGCAGCCCTCCTAGCGGGAGCGACCACAATGAGCAGTTCTTC. The chain combines TRBV2 with TRBJ2-1, with 10 bases matching TRBD2. This CDR3 is 16 amino acids long. V gave up 6 bases and J gave up 5 bases; unmatched junction bases: 10. CDR1 and CDR2 from the germline V gene are SNHLY and FYNNEI.

This chain joins TRBV12-3 or TRBV12-4 and TRBJ1-2; 9 nucleotides agree with TRBD1. This CDR3 spans 13 amino acids. Trimming at V came to 6 bases and at J to 4 bases, leaving 3 bases not matched to a gene. The DNA of the CDR3 is TGTGCCAGCAGAGGGACAGGGATCTATGGCTACACCTTC. It specifies CASRGTGIYGYTF.

A few counts support this clonotype. The rearrangement uses TRBV20-1 and TRBJ2-7, with unresolved D. The V and J ends lost 3 bases and 4 bases respectively, with 22 bases between them. The CDR3 runs 16 residues. CDR1 is DFQATT, CDR2 SNEGSKA, per germline (reference sequence). CDR3 coding DNA: TGCAGTGCTAGGCCCCCCAGAATGCTAACCCAATACGAGCAGTACTTC. Translated: CSARPPRMLTQYEQYF.

This clonotype was observed at least ten times. The rearrangement joins TRBV6-5 to TRBJ1-2; no reliable D call. The length of the CDR3 is 14 residues. The V gene lost 2 bases and the J gene lost 2 bases, with 9 bases spanning the gap. Germline V gene data show CDR1 as MNHEY and CDR2 as SVGAGI. The DNA for the CDR3 is TGTGCCAGCAGTTACGCAGGAGGGAACTATGGCTACACCTTC. As protein: CASSYAGGNYGYTF.

The J gene is TRBJ1-1, the V gene TRBV5-1; the D is unclear. The CDR3 has 15 residues. V was cut by 7 bases and J by 3 bases, with 19 bases left in between. The germline V gene encodes CDR1 SGHRS and CDR2 YFSETQ. CDR3 DNA: TGCGCCAGCTCCCCCCGATCTGGAGTAGACACTGAAGCTTTCTTT. This encodes CASSPRSGVDTEAFF.

This clonotype was seen at least ten times. The chain links TRBV6-1 to TRBJ1-5, with D possibly matching TRBD1 (5 bases). V lost 5 bases and J 5 bases, leaving 13 bases between the germline ends. This CDR3 spans 14 amino acids. Germline lookup yields CDR1 MNHNS and CDR2 SASEGT. DNA for the CDR3: TGTGCCAGCAGTACCAGGACGGGGGATCAGCCCCAGCATTTT. This encodes CASSTRTGDQPQHF.

This clonotype was picked up a small number of times. The V and J genes are TRBV12-3 or TRBV12-4 and TRBJ2-6; 11 bases are shared with TRBD1. This CDR3 has 16 amino acids. J lost 2 bases, V lost 6 bases, and 3 bases had no gene match. CDR3 in amino acids: CASSRDRGAGANVLTF. The CDR3 bases are TGTGCCAGCAGCCGGGACAGGGGGGCTGGGGCCAACGTCCTGACTTTC.

The chain is built from TRBV27 and TRBJ2-1, with 10 bases that match TRBD2. The junction had 4 bases not matched to a gene; V was cut back by 2 bases and J by 6 bases. The germline V gene encodes CDR1 MNHEY and CDR2 SMNVEV (reference sequence). The length of the CDR3 is 15 residues. CDR3 residues: CASSLMASGGNEQFF. DNA for the CDR3: TGTGCCAGCAGTTTAATGGCTAGCGGGGGCAATGAGCAGTTCTTC.

The J gene is TRBJ2-3, the V gene TRBV15; 8 positions agree with TRBD1. The junction had 9 bases not matched to a gene; V was cut back by 5 bases and J by 5 bases. Germline V gene data show CDR1 as LNHNV and CDR2 as YYDKDF (reference sequence). This CDR3 region has 15 residues. The CDR3 region has the DNA TGTGCCACCAGCGTCAGGGGGCTTAGTTTAGATACGCAGTATTTT. Its protein product is CATSVRGLSLDTQYF. The full variable domain, with the rest looked up from reference TRBV15 and TRBJ2-3, is DAMVIQNPRYQVTQFGKPVTLSCSQTLNHNVMYWYQQKSSQAPKLLFHYYDKDFNNEADTPDNFQSRRPNTSFCFLDIRSPGLGDTAMYLCATSVRGLSLDTQYFGPGTRLTVL.

The table lists this clonotype with many counts. This chain uses TRBV5-1 with TRBJ1-2; 7 nucleotides align to TRBD1. Looked up from germline, CDR1 is SGHRS and CDR2 is YFSETQ. This CDR3 contains 14 residues. V lost 5 bases to trimming and J lost 8 bases; unmatched junction nucleotides: 12. The CDR3 here is CASRTDRATGGYTF. The CDR3 DNA reads TGCGCCAGCAGAACCGACAGGGCCACTGGGGGCTACACCTTC.

V and J are TRBV12-3 or TRBV12-4 and TRBJ2-3; D remains unclear. The CDR3 is 16 amino acids. V was shortened by 5 bases and J by 1 base, with 16 bases between the two germline ends. CDR3 amino acids: CASSPPVGTGTDTQYF. The DNA for the CDR3 is TGTGCCAGCAGTCCCCCAGTGGGAACGGGCACAGATACGCAGTATTTT.

This clonotype was observed a few times. The chain couples TRBV20-1 to TRBJ1-2, with 7 bases matching TRBD1. The CDR3 sequence is 12 residues long. The ends lost 6 bases at V and 4 bases at J; junction bases unmatched: 5. The germline V gene encodes CDR1 DFQATT and CDR2 SNEGSKA (reference sequence). The CDR3 nucleotides are TGCAGTGCAACAGGGGCCACCTATGGCTACACCTTC. Amino acid sequence: CSATGATYGYTF.

The chain has TRBV12-3 or TRBV12-4 and TRBJ1-1; 7 bases fit TRBD1. This CDR3 comprises 12 residues. Germline trimming cut 5 bases from V and 6 bases from J; bases unmatched to any gene: 3. CDR3 loop: CASSATGAEAFF. Written as DNA, the CDR3 is TGTGCCAGCAGTGCTACAGGGGCTGAAGCTTTCTTT.

The chain uses TRBV7-2 and TRBJ2-7; D is unclear. The length of the CDR3 is 13 residues. The V and J ends lost 7 bases and 3 bases respectively, with 13 bases between them. Germline CDR1 is SGHTA and CDR2 is FQGNSA. CDR3 residues: CASTQSWGYEQYF. The CDR3, as DNA: TGTGCCAGCACCCAAAGCTGGGGCTACGAGCAGTACTTC.

This clonotype has at least ten counts. The V call is TRBV12-3 or TRBV12-4, the J call TRBJ2-7, with D unclear. The length of the CDR3 is 12 residues. V lost 1 base and J lost 7, with 8 bases in between. CDR3: CASSLVGSEQYF. The CDR3 coding sequence is TGTGCCAGCAGTTTAGTTGGGTCGGAGCAGTACTTC.

This clonotype was seen only a few times. V is TRBV29-1 and J is TRBJ2-2; possibly TRBD2 for D (5 bases). CDR1 is SQVTM, CDR2 ANQGSEA, per germline. The CDR3 length is 14 residues. Trimming left V 5 bases short and J 4 bases short, with 14 bases between. Here the CDR3 reads CSVSQGSITGELFF. CDR3 sequence (DNA): TGCAGCGTTTCCCAAGGGAGCATCACCGGGGAGCTGTTTTTT.

The rearrangement uses TRBV28 and TRBJ2-1; TRBD2 is a possible D gene (8 bases). Germline loops: CDR1 MDHEN, CDR2 SYDVKM. The V end lost 6 bases, the J end lost 0 bases, and 24 bases lay between the germline ends. This CDR3 contains 19 residues. The DNA of the CDR3 is TGTGCCAGCAGCCCTCTTCGGGACAGCGGGGGCCGCTCCTACAATGAGCAGTTCTTC. Its protein product is CASSPLRDSGGRSYNEQFF. Full variable domain (remainder filled in from reference TRBV28 and TRBJ2-1): DVKVTQSSRYLVKRTGEKVFLECVQDMDHENMFWYRQDPGLGLRLIYFSYDVKMKEKGDIPEGYSVSREKKERFSLILESASTNQTSMYLCASSPLRDSGGRSYNEQFFGPGTRLTVL.